Listed below are T cell receptor beta chains from one sample, sequenced in a study of blood T cell repertoires in COVID-19. TCRdb keeps only in-frame clones here, not all; method: immunoSEQ multiplex PCR. The sample shows 300,000 to 500,000 clones, 70% to 90% of them seen only once. Source material: PBMCs or T cells enriched from blood (not recorded which). These receptors were taken from a woman in her 40s with acute COVID-19. Each CDR3 is given with its conserved first and last residue. D genes are given only for firm matches.

d_call,v_call,cdr3_aa
TRBD2,TRBV5-1,CASSLAVAGELPTDTQYF
-,TRBV28,CASSSPGGSGAQETQYF
TRBD1,TRBV6-5,CASSLTGAWGYGYTF
-,TRBV4-1,CASSQDQHRVNYGYTF
TRBD1,TRBV4-2,CASSPRGRGDYGYTF
TRBD1,TRBV5-1,CASSTAGTGRYEQYF
-,TRBV30,CACRPEAYGYTF
TRBD1,TRBV7-8,CASSLVAGQGYSPLHF
-,TRBV4-1,CASSQEEGEGEQYF
-,TRBV12-3/TRBV12-4,CASSLTVYGYTF
TRBD1,TRBV9,CASSVGLTGTDEQYF
-,TRBV4-1,CASSQSVRTMNEQFF
TRBD1,TRBV5-6,CASRLRTGGGEQYF
TRBD1,TRBV9,CASRTGSGSPLHF
-,TRBV10-1,CASSENFYEQYF
TRBD1,TRBV24-1,CATTRTGDTGELFF
TRBD1,TRBV19,CASSTTGGPGYEQYF
TRBD1,TRBV9,CASSETGGQWSGNTIYF
-,TRBV7-9,CASSLGVNSGNTIYF
TRBD2,TRBV10-3,CAISESGGKETQYF
TRBD1,TRBV4-1,CASSATGTGNDEQYF
-,TRBV5-6,CASSFTRAETQYF
TRBD2,TRBV7-8,CASTGGLRYEQYF
-,TRBV27,CASSFHLATNEKLFF
-,TRBV5-1,CASSLAETQYF
-,TRBV18,CASSPQDSRYNEQFF
-,TRBV19,CASSIGAAPWGQETQYF
-,TRBV19,CASSTGGSYGYTF
TRBD1,TRBV15,CATSRGGTGSGYTF
-,TRBV5-6,CASSFEDSRYVNTEAFF
TRBD2,TRBV5-1,CASASGGGEETQYF
TRBD2,TRBV12-5,CASAWTSGGYANTGELFF
-,TRBV20-1,CSASTATNEKLFF
TRBD2,TRBV14,CASRTSGGYNEQFF
-,TRBV11-2,CASSLKLFPEAFF
-,TRBV5-4,CASSSRQEVGYGYTF
TRBD2,TRBV7-6,CASSFSWRLAGGSSYNEQFF
TRBD1,TRBV2,CASRGEGGVGYGYTF
-,TRBV6-6,CASSYSIQDYDQPQHF
-,TRBV6-1,CASSELPTYEQYF
-,TRBV15,CATSRDSARNEQFF
-,TRBV2,CASSVARNEKLFF
TRBD1,TRBV3-1/TRBV3-2,CASSATGTDTGELFF
TRBD1,TRBV9,CASSLGQGRETQYF
-,TRBV14,CASSQVGQRQSEAFF
-,TRBV6-6,CASSPTTNQGFRNSPLHF
-,TRBV18,CASSPDGGTEAFF
-,TRBV15,CATSRETGLPQHF